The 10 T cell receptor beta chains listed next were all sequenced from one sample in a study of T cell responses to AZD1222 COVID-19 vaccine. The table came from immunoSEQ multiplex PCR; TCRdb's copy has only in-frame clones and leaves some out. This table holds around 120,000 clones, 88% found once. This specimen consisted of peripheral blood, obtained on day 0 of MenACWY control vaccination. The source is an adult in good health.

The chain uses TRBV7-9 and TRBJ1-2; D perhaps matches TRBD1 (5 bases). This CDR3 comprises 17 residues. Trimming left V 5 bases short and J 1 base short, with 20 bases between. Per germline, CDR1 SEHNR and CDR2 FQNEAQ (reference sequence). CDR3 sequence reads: CASSPMGARGINYGYTF. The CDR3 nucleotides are TGTGCCAGCAGCCCTATGGGCGCGAGGGGAATTAACTATGGCTACACCTTC.

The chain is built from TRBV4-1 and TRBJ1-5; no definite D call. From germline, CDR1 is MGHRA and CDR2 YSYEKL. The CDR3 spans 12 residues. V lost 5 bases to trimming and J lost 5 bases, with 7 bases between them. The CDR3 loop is CASSSPDQPQHF. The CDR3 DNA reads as TGCGCCAGCAGCTCCCCCGATCAGCCCCAGCATTTT.

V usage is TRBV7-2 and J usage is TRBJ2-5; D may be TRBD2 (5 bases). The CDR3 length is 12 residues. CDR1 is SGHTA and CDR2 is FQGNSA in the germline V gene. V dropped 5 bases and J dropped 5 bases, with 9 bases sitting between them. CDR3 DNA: TGTGCCAGCAGCCGAGGAGGCGAGACCCAGTACTTC. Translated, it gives CASSRGGETQYF.

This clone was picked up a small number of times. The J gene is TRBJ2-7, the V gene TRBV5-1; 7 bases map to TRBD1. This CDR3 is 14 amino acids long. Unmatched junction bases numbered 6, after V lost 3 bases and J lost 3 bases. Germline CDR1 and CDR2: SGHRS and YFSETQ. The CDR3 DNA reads TGCGCCAGCAGCTCGTCGACAGGGATCTACGAGCAGTACTTC. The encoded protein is CASSSSTGIYEQYF.

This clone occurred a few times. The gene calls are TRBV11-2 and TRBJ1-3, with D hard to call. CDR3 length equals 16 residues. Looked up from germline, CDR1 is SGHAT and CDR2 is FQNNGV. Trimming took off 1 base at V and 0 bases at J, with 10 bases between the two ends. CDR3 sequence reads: CASSLGVRSSGNTIYF. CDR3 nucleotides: TGTGCCAGCAGCTTAGGTGTCAGGAGCTCTGGAAACACCATATATTTT.

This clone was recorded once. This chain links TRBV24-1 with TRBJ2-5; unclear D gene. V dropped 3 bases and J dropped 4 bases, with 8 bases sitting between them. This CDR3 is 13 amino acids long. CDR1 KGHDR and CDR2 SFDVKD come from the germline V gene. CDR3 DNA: TGTGCCACCAGTGATCCCGTGCCAGAGACCCAGTACTTC. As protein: CATSDPVPETQYF.

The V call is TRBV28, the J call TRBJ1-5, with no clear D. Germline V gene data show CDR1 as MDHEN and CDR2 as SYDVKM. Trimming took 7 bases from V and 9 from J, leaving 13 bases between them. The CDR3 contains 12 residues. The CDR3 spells CASTLGPGPQHF. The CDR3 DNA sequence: TGTGCCAGCACCCTTGGCCCGGGGCCCCAGCATTTT.

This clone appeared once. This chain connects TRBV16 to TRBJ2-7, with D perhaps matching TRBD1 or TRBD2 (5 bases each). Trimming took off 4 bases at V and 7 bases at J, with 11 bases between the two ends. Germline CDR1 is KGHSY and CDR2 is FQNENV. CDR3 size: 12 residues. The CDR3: CASSPRDPEQYF. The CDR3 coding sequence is TGTGCCAGCAGCCCCCGGGACCCTGAGCAGTACTTC.

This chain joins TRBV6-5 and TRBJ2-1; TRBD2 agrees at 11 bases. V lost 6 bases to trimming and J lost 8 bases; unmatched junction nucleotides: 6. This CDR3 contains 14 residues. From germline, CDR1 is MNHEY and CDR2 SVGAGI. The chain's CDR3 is CASRLAGGLDEQFF. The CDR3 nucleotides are TGTGCCAGCAGATTAGCGGGAGGGCTAGATGAGCAGTTCTTC.

The DNA of the CDR3 is TGTGCCAGCAGCTCCATGTTGAGGGGCGACCTTAAAAACATTCAGTACTTC. It codes for CASSSMLRGDLKNIQYF. The J gene is TRBJ2-4, the V gene TRBV7-9; either TRBD1 or TRBD2 may fit D (5 bases each). CDR3 size: 17 residues. Germline V gives CDR1 SEHNR, CDR2 FQNEAQ (reference sequence). V lost 4 bases and J 4 bases, leaving 20 bases between the germline ends.